This T cell receptor beta chain was observed in a study of shared clonotypes between healthy human individuals (dated by TCRdb to 2018 to 2021). Background for the entire study: Two women and a few men aged 18 to 49 years were included in the cohort. To estimate repertoire size and how much clonotypes are shared between individuals, the study performed deep sequencing of blood TCR repertoires from a few healthy adults. Different laboratories and diverse techniques were used to prepare libraries and sequence TCR repertoires, to increase sequencing depth and limit assay-specific biases. Per donor, leukapheresis produced somewhere between about 0.9 and 10 billion PBMCs. Overall results and qualifications from the work: Sampling was restricted to blood, and TCR repertoires in tissues likely differ from the TCR repertoires found in blood. Pairwise subsampling indicated that sequencing depth was expected to affect the degree of clonotype sharing among donors. The genetic and exposure-history diversity represented was limited by the small number of donors.

Using the deep immunoSEQ assay, multiplex PCR amplified TCR CDR3 regions from genomic DNA. For each cell subset, the extracted genomic DNA was distributed evenly across all wells of several immunoSEQ 96-well plates, and each plate served as one replicate. For unsorted PBMC, around 290 ng of genomic DNA, equivalent to approximately 30,000 T cell genomes, went into each replicate PCR. Unsorted PBMC genomic DNA was sequenced across ten immunoSEQ deep assay plates. The purified libraries were quantified using a Qubit 3.0 fluorometer, sized with a Bioanalyzer 2100, and then quantified again using the KAPA Library Quantification kit. Every immunoSEQ 96-well plate was sequenced on a separate single-read 150-cycle Illumina NextSeq 550 flow cell. The source study handled its data this way. Because the immunoSEQ output held only junctional sequences and lacked quality scores, the filtering could not match the filtering applied to full-length reads. Sequences were annotated with PyIR, a Python wrapper for IgBLAST v1.9, and V/J genes and CDR3 were assigned using IMGT germline references. Reads were removed for weak V/J assignments (E-value above 1e-6), missing CDR3, stop codons, out-of-frame junctions, or ambiguous translated residues. V3J clonotypes were defined by identical inferred V gene, J gene, and CDR3 amino acid sequence. To compute the percentage overlap between repertoires, the number of shared unique clonotypes was divided by the size of the smaller repertoire. Richness of each repertoire was evaluated using RTK rarefaction, the Chao1 estimator, and Recon v2.1 estimates of unobserved clonotypes. This immuneACCESS table, as held by TCRdb, lists in-frame sequences with V and J called but not all clones. Of the missing ones, under half trace to an unresolved V gene in checked studies; the others have no known cause. The DNA was the basis for D and trimming; V, J and clone size are from that table. The sample table holds some 500,000 clones, of which roughly four fifths were seen once. The ten largest clonotypes hold 12% of the sample.

Healthy HIV-negative adults with no recently reported acute infections or vaccinations were included as donors. All donors were Caucasian adults living in Nashville, Tennessee, USA. For unsorted samples, tens of millions of PBMCs were counted, and genomic DNA was extracted using the QIAamp DNA Blood Mini kit. Blood was obtained by leukapheresis, after which PBMCs were separated by Ficoll-Histopaque density gradient centrifugation and cryopreserved in liquid nitrogen vapor phase. Worth noting for this clone: Its target antigen remains unknown. There are no base qualities to consult, and no much larger clone falls within one base.

Taken from cysteine to phenylalanine, the CDR3 has 16 residues. CDR3 DNA only is kept here, 48 bases in frame from base 1. CDR1 LGHNA and CDR2 YNFKEQ are derived from the germline V gene. From V the trimming removes 6 bases and from J it removes 7 bases, while the gene matches leave 17 bases of the junction unaccounted for. The sequence was obtained from a woman in her thirties or forties in good health. Some clones in this sample may be carry-over from other donors' samples. Sequenced material: PBMCs. Here the chain combines TRBV4-2 and TRBJ1-2; the central 7 bases match TRBD1. The CDR3 loop reads CASRPDQTGLITGYTF. The nucleotide sequence is given as TGTGCCAGCAGACCAGATCAGACAGGGTTAATTACTGGCTACACCTTC.